This record concerns one T cell receptor (beta chain) sequence. It was during active infection that Seattle patients were enrolled and then longitudinally followed. From germline, CDR1 is MNHEY and CDR2 SVGAGI. Trimming cost V 6 bases and J 4 bases, with 9 bases left between them. This CDR3 is built from 12 residues. How the authors handled the data: Counts of nucleated cells, estimated from reference gene primer amplification, were obtained. Sequencing was performed with immunoSEQ multiplex PCR; in TCRdb, only in-frame clones are kept and a portion is missing. That table is the source of V, J and clone size, and D and trimming were worked out from the DNA. The sample carries roughly 180,000 clones, around 84% recorded once. The sample comes from a study of blood T cell repertoires in COVID-19. Across the study: The analysed material was cDNA or gDNA that came from T cells, B-cell-depleted T cells, or PBMCs.

The sequence derives from a woman aged 50 to 65 with COVID-19, enrolled during active disease. Sequencing used peripheral blood. The chain combines TRBV6-5 with TRBJ1-1; D might be TRBD1 (6 bases). The CDR3: CASRGGATEAFF. CDR3 coding DNA: TGTGCCAGCAGGGGGGGGGCCACTGAAGCTTTCTTT.